This T cell receptor (beta chain) appears in the sequencing data of a study of tumor and adjacent non-tumor tissue in lung cancer. At the level of the study: The cohort had 12 to 13 adenocarcinoma, 2 squamous cell and 1 small cell patients. Aged roughly 31 to 76 years, patients included 10 men and a handful of women with stage I to III disease. Findings and caveats of the study: TCR diversity was significantly greater in tumor than normal lung tissue.

RNA was extracted from bulk tissue without any cell sorting. More than 3 cm separated this lung sample from the edge of the tumor. Chemotherapy-naive patients with new lung cancer underwent thoracic surgery in China, August–late 2014. In this sample, this clonotype turned up many times. Its antigen is not identified. The length of the CDR3 is 14 residues. TCRbeta libraries were built with three rounds of nested PCR, modified from ARM-PCR. TCRdb independently ran MiXCR on the multiplex PCR reads; one entry per CDR3 protein. The table lists some 100,000 distinct CDR3 sequences, approximately 65% of them singletons.

The specimen was distant non-tumor lung tissue. This sequence joins TRBV12-1 and TRBJ2-7; the table assigns TRBD1, which was not confirmed against the DNA. TRBV12-1 represents a pseudogene. This sequence was found in a man aged 25 to 40 with non-small cell lung cancer. The CDR3 region is CASTPGFSSYEQYF. In DNA, the CDR3 is TGTGCCAGCACCCCGGGTTTCAGCTCCTACGAGCAGTACTTC.